This T cell receptor (beta chain) was observed in a study of T cells after yellow fever vaccination. In germline, CDR1 is SEHNR, CDR2 FQNEAQ (reference sequence). The CDR3 is made up of 13 amino acids. V lost 3 bases, J lost 5 bases, and 4 bases stayed unmatched. This clonotype appeared a few times. TCRdb ran MiXCR on the 5' RACE reads and lists one entry per CDR3 protein. The sample yields 300,000 to 450,000 distinct CDR3 sequences, roughly 8.4% seen once. The sample here was PBMCs, taken roughly seven weeks after the first yellow fever vaccination. This TCR came from a man younger than 35 who received the YFV17D yellow fever vaccine. The chain is built from TRBV7-9 and TRBJ2-7, with TRBD2 matching over 7 bases. The CDR3 coding sequence is TGTGCCAGCAGCTTTCGGGGGGAAAACGAGCAGTACTTC. It codes for CASSFRGENEQYF.